Shown below are 20 T cell receptor beta chains from a single sample sequenced in a study of CD8 T cells in Susac syndrome. RNA was extracted with the RNeasy kit, and a quantity of 0.5 to 1 ug was reverse transcribed using random hexamers. TCRdb reprocessed the immunoSEQ multiplex PCR reads via MiXCR and lists one record per CDR3 protein. The table includes around 170,000 distinct CDR3 sequences, 90% to 97% detected once. Sequenced input: CD4+ T cells from PBMCs. All receptors derive from a human donor with Susac syndrome.

The chain combines TRBV12-5 with TRBJ2-3; D unclear. CDR1 is LGHNT and CDR2 is FRNRAP in the germline V gene. V dropped 1 base and J dropped 6 bases, with 5 bases sitting between them. There are 12 residues in the CDR3. The CDR3 is CASGLELDTQYF. Written as DNA, the CDR3 is TGTGCTAGTGGTTTGGAGCTGGATACGCAGTATTTT.

The V and J genes are TRBV5-4 and TRBJ2-2; D may match TRBD1 or TRBD2 (7 bases each). Trimming stripped 5 bases from V and 2 bases from J, with 13 bases between. Germline V gene data show CDR1 as SGHNT and CDR2 as YYREEE (reference sequence). This CDR3 comprises 15 residues. The CDR3 sequence: CASSGRGRNTGELFF. CDR3 nucleotides: TGTGCCAGCAGTGGGAGGGGGCGAAACACCGGGGAGCTGTTTTTT.

The chain carries TRBV29-1 and TRBJ2-5, with unresolved D. The CDR3 covers 12 residues. Trimming cost V 7 bases and J 4 bases, with 13 bases left between them. The V gene's germline CDR1 is SQVTM and CDR2 ANQGSEA. The CDR3 DNA reads as TGCAGCGCTGTGACACGGAGAGAGACCCAGTACTTC. It encodes CSAVTRRETQYF.

This chain connects TRBV10-3 to TRBJ1-6, with 9 bases aligning to TRBD1. This CDR3 spans 13 amino acids. Trimming removed 11 bases from V and 7 bases from J; junction bases left unmatched: 6. In germline, CDR1 is ENHRY, CDR2 SYGVKD. The DNA for the CDR3 is TGTGCCGCGAAAGGGACAGGGAATTCACCCCTCCACTTT. This encodes CAAKGTGNSPLHF.

The J gene is TRBJ2-2, the V gene TRBV30; 7 positions match TRBD2. The V gene end was trimmed by 4 bases and the J gene end by 5 bases; junction bases not matched to a gene: 4. CDR3 length: 13 residues. Germline values: CDR1 GTSNPN, CDR2 SVGIG (reference sequence). The CDR3 DNA reads TGTGCCTGGAATCCTAGCGGTACCGGGGAGCTGTTTTTT. Translating gives CAWNPSGTGELFF.

The CDR3 here is CAWSGGAGDTQYF. CDR3 DNA: TGTGCCTGGAGTGGGGGGGCCGGCGATACGCAGTATTTT. The chain joins TRBV30 to TRBJ2-3, with D possibly called TRBD1 or TRBD2 (6 bases each). CDR3 length: 13 amino acids. Germline values: CDR1 GTSNPN, CDR2 SVGIG (reference sequence). The V and J ends lost 1 base and 6 bases respectively, with 11 bases between them.

V gene TRBV20-1 combines with J gene TRBJ2-3; TRBD2 matches at 15 bases. V was pared by 5 bases and J by 0 bases, with 15 bases of the junction left unmatched. This CDR3 is 20 amino acids long. In germline, CDR1 is DFQATT, CDR2 SNEGSKA (reference sequence). CDR3 DNA sequence: TGCAGTGCTTCACGCAGGCCCGGGACTAGCGGGGGGCTTAGCACAGATACGCAGTATTTT. The encoded protein is CSASRRPGTSGGLSTDTQYF.

The genes are TRBV29-1 and TRBJ1-6; possible D gene TRBD1, 5 bases. Germline loops: CDR1 SQVTM, CDR2 ANQGSEA. V was pared by 5 bases and J by 6 bases, with 11 bases between. CDR3 length equals 13 residues. The CDR3 spells CSVKGSSNSPLHF. In DNA, the CDR3 is TGCAGCGTTAAGGGGTCATCTAATTCACCCCTCCACTTT.

The CDR3 DNA sequence: TGTGCCTGGAGTCGAGGGGCGGAAGCTTTCTTT. Protein sequence: CAWSRGAEAFF. The chain has TRBV30 and TRBJ1-1, with a weak D call TRBD1 (5 bases). The CDR3 consists of 11 residues. V lost 2 bases and J 8 bases, leaving 9 bases between the germline ends. The germline CDR1 and CDR2 sequences are GTSNPN and SVGIG (reference sequence). Full variable domain (rest looked up from reference TRBV30 and TRBJ1-1): SQTIHQWPATLVQPVGSPLSLECTVEGTSNPNLYWYRQAAGRGLQLLFYSVGIGQISSEVPQNLSASRPQDRQFILSSKKLLLSDSGFYLCAWSRGAEAFFGQGTRLTVV.

V and J are TRBV19 and TRBJ2-7; D call uncertain. The CDR3 spans 13 residues. Germline CDR1 and CDR2: LNHDA and SQIVND (reference sequence). V dropped 4 bases and J dropped 2 bases, with 9 bases sitting between them. In DNA, the CDR3 is TGTGCCAGTAGTACCGGGCGCACCTACGAGCAGTACTTC. Translating it yields CASSTGRTYEQYF.

The V gene is TRBV25-1, the J gene TRBJ2-5, with unresolved D. Germline V gene sequence: CDR1 MGHDK, CDR2 SYGVNS. V was cut by 4 bases and J by 1 base, with 13 bases left in between. The CDR3 is 15 residues long. In nucleotides, the CDR3 is TGTGCCAGCAGTGTCGGCACCGCCACCCAAGAGACCCAGTACTTC. Its translation is CASSVGTATQETQYF. Complete variable domain (other parts from reference TRBV25-1 and TRBJ2-5): EADIYQTPRYLVIGTGKKITLECSQTMGHDKMYWYQQDPGMELHLIHYSYGVNSTEKGDLSSESTVSRIRTEHFPLTLESARPSHTSQYLCASSVGTATQETQYFGPGTRLLVL.

The chain combines TRBV4-1 with TRBJ2-5, with 9 nucleotides matching TRBD2. In germline, CDR1 is MGHRA, CDR2 YSYEKL. V was pared by 2 bases and J by 2 bases, with 3 bases of the junction left unmatched. The CDR3 spans 15 residues. The CDR3 coding sequence is TGCGCCAGCAGCCAACTTGGACTAGCGCAAGAGACCCAGTACTTC. This translates into CASSQLGLAQETQYF.

This sequence joins TRBV7-9 and TRBJ2-7, with no clear D. V lost 3 bases and J 5 bases, leaving 11 bases between the germline ends. Germline V gives CDR1 SEHNR, CDR2 FQNEAQ (reference sequence). The length of the CDR3 is 13 residues. As DNA, the CDR3 is TGTGCCAGCAGCTTCTCAGCCTCGGACGAGCAGTACTTC. Encoded protein: CASSFSASDEQYF.

The chain has TRBV7-8 and TRBJ1-4; no clear D. The CDR3 spans 16 residues. Germline CDR1 is SGHVS and CDR2 is FQNEAQ. V was pared by 5 bases and J by 0 bases, with 13 bases between. The CDR3, as DNA: TGTGCCAGCAGCCCAATGGGTACGACAACTAATGAAAAACTGTTTTTT. As protein: CASSPMGTTTNEKLFF.

The chain has TRBV7-2 and TRBJ2-5; 8 nucleotides match TRBD2. This CDR3 has 15 amino acids. CDR1 and CDR2 from the germline V gene are SGHTA and FQGNSA. Trimming at V came to 5 bases and at J to 0 bases, leaving 5 bases not matched to a gene. CDR3: CASSRVSGDQETQYF. The CDR3 region has the DNA TGTGCCAGCAGCCGTGTTAGCGGGGACCAAGAGACCCAGTACTTC.

V usage is TRBV30 and J usage is TRBJ2-3; D is possibly TRBD2 (5 bases). The CDR3 spans 12 residues. Germline V gives CDR1 GTSNPN, CDR2 SVGIG (reference sequence). Trimming took 1 base from V and 6 from J, leaving 8 bases between them. CDR3 sequence: CAWSARRDTQYF. The CDR3 coding sequence is TGTGCCTGGAGTGCCAGGAGGGATACGCAGTATTTT. Supplemented by reference TRBV30 and TRBJ2-3, the full variable domain reads SQTIHQWPATLVQPVGSPLSLECTVEGTSNPNLYWYRQAAGRGLQLLFYSVGIGQISSEVPQNLSASRPQDRQFILSSKKLLLSDSGFYLCAWSARRDTQYFGPGTRLTVL.

The V gene is TRBV30, the J gene TRBJ2-1; TRBD1 aligns across 9 bases. Trimming cost V 1 base and J 1 base; bases outside gene matches: 5. The CDR3 sequence is 16 residues long. The germline V gene has CDR1 GTSNPN and CDR2 SVGIG (reference sequence). CDR3 nucleotides: TGTGCCTGGAGTGCCACAGGGGGCATATCCTACAATGAGCAGTTCTTC. This sequence encodes CAWSATGGISYNEQFF. The full variable domain, completed using reference TRBV30 and TRBJ2-1, is SQTIHQWPATLVQPVGSPLSLECTVEGTSNPNLYWYRQAAGRGLQLLFYSVGIGQISSEVPQNLSASRPQDRQFILSSKKLLLSDSGFYLCAWSATGGISYNEQFFGPGTRLTVL.

V and J are TRBV30 and TRBJ1-5; no reliable D call. This CDR3 has 12 residues. V lost 2 bases and J lost 7, with 9 bases in between. Germline V CDR1 and CDR2: GTSNPN, SVGIG (reference sequence). The CDR3 sequence: CAWSSGVQPQHF. The CDR3 DNA follows: TGTGCCTGGAGTTCGGGAGTACAGCCCCAGCATTTT.

The chain couples TRBV7-6 to TRBJ1-2; a weak D match, TRBD1 (6 bases). Deletions cut 7 bases from V and 1 base from J, with 7 bases between. Germline V gene sequence: CDR1 SGHVS, CDR2 FNYEAQ. The CDR3 is 12 residues long. The CDR3 protein is CASNRDNYGYTF. As DNA, the CDR3 is TGTGCCAGCAACAGGGATAACTATGGCTACACCTTC.

This clonotype was detected only a few times. V usage is TRBV4-3 and J usage is TRBJ2-7; maybe TRBD2 (5 bases). V was cut by 3 bases and J by 4 bases, with 10 bases left in between. Per germline, CDR1 LGHNA and CDR2 YSLEER. This CDR3 contains 13 residues. CDR3 region: CASSQGTGYEQYF. CDR3 bases: TGCGCCAGCAGCCAGGGTACGGGGTACGAGCAGTACTTC.